This TCR beta chain originates from a study of blood T cell repertoires in COVID-19. Study in general: Whether acute or convalescent, the COVID-19 samples came from the United States, Italy and Spain. PBMCs, B-cell-depleted T cells, or T cells were the source of the cDNA or gDNA that made up the material.

CDR1 and CDR2 (germline): MNHEY, SVGAGI. Trimming removed 6 bases from V and 1 base from J; junction bases left unmatched: 1. This CDR3 is 13 amino acids long. As processed by the authors: Amplification of reference gene primers was used by the study to estimate nucleated cell counts. Generated by immunoSEQ multiplex PCR, the TCRdb table keeps only in-frame clones and is missing some. D and trimming come from the DNA, and the V and J calls and clone size come from that table. Of about 330,000 clones in the sample, 80% to 90% were seen once. In this sample, this clone turned up once. This receptor was obtained from a woman between 50 and 59 years old with acute or convalescent COVID-19. Sequencing input: peripheral blood. The rearrangement uses TRBV6-5 and TRBJ1-1; TRBD1 matches at 8 bases. In DNA form, the CDR3 reads TGTGCCAGCAGGGACAGGGCGAACACTGAAGCTTTCTTT. Translation: CASRDRANTEAFF.